A single sample is the source of the 28 T cell receptor beta chains below, sequenced in a study of cytomegalovirus exposure and HLA in healthy donors. PCR used 60 Vbeta primers and 13 Jbeta primers. Sequenced by immunoSEQ multiplex PCR; TCRdb stores in-frame clones only, minus some. The profile covers some 120,000 clones, with approximately 61% appearing a single time and less than 2% taken by the ten largest. The specimen sequenced was PBMCs. These receptors came from a man aged 25-45 years in good health and CMV-seropositive.

The rearrangement uses TRBV10-2 and TRBJ2-6; D might be TRBD1 (6 bases). Germline V gene data show CDR1 as WSHSY and CDR2 as SAAADI. This CDR3 region has 18 residues. The V end was cut by 3 bases, the J end by 4 bases, with 19 bases between. CDR3 sequence reads: CASSDLGQFFSGANVLTF. The CDR3 DNA reads TGCGCCAGCAGTGACCTCGGACAGTTTTTCTCGGGGGCCAACGTCCTGACTTTC.

This rearrangement joins TRBV7-2 to TRBJ1-5, with 7 bases identical to TRBD1. The V and J ends lost 5 bases and 2 bases, in that order; junction bases with no gene match: 6. Per germline, CDR1 SGHTA and CDR2 FQGNSA. The CDR3 extends over 15 amino acids. CDR3 protein: CASSPTGFGNQPQHF. The CDR3 nucleotides are TGTGCCAGCAGCCCGACAGGGTTTGGCAATCAGCCCCAGCATTTT.

The chain combines TRBV7-2 with TRBJ2-5; 7 bases line up with TRBD1. The CDR3 extends over 14 amino acids. V shed 4 bases, J shed 5 bases, and the junction held 7 bases outside the gene matches. Germline loops: CDR1 SGHTA, CDR2 FQGNSA. The CDR3 DNA reads TGTGCCAGCAGCTCCCAGGGGGATAAGGAGACCCAGTACTTC. Translation: CASSSQGDKETQYF.

This clone was counted only a few times. This sequence joins TRBV6-5 and TRBJ2-1; tentative D call: TRBD2 (6 bases). This CDR3 is built from 14 residues. Germline CDR1 and CDR2: MNHEY and SVGAGI. V was pared by 6 bases and J by 2 bases, with 11 bases between. For the CDR3, the DNA is TGTGCCAGCAGCCGAGGAGGGCCCTACAATGAGCAGTTCTTC. Amino acids: CASSRGGPYNEQFF.

There are a few counts of this clone. The chain uses TRBV5-1 and TRBJ1-1; D remains unclear. This CDR3 region has 14 residues. Germline lookup yields CDR1 SGHRS and CDR2 YFSETQ. The V end was cut by 0 bases, the J end by 1 base, with 7 bases between. CDR3 region: CASSLAPGNTEAFF. The CDR3 nucleotides read TGCGCCAGCAGCTTGGCTCCAGGGAACACTGAAGCTTTCTTT.

The genes are TRBV7-6 and TRBJ1-5, with D maybe TRBD1 (6 bases). Trimming removed 5 bases from V and 2 bases from J, with 7 bases in between. From germline, CDR1 is SGHVS and CDR2 FNYEAQ. The length of the CDR3 is 13 residues. The CDR3, as DNA: TGTGCCAGCAGCAAGGGGGGCAATCAGCCCCAGCATTTT. Translating it yields CASSKGGNQPQHF.

The gene calls are TRBV29-1 and TRBJ2-1; the D gene is possibly TRBD2 (6 bases). There are 14 residues in the CDR3. CDR1 is SQVTM and CDR2 is ANQGSEA in the germline V gene. CDR3 coding DNA: TGCTCCCTGTACCGGGAGAGAACCTACAATGAGCAGTTCTTC. Protein sequence: CSLYRERTYNEQFF.

This clone was seen only a few times. The chain uses TRBV6-5 and TRBJ2-2; the D gene is possibly TRBD2 (5 bases). The ends were cut back, 8 bases at V and 3 bases at J, with 13 bases in the middle. The CDR3 has 14 amino acids. Germline CDR1 and CDR2: MNHEY and SVGAGI. The CDR3 loop is CASRGSYYTGELFF. The CDR3 DNA follows: TGTGCCAGCCGGGGTAGCTATTACACCGGGGAGCTGTTTTTT.

The gene calls are TRBV28 and TRBJ2-7; tentatively, D is TRBD2 (6 bases). The germline V and J ends were trimmed by 5 bases and 3 bases, with 20 bases remaining between them. The CDR3 covers 16 residues. Looked up from germline, CDR1 is MDHEN and CDR2 is SYDVKM. The CDR3 spells CASSPRRDPESYEQYF. For the CDR3, the DNA is TGTGCCAGCAGTCCGCGGCGGGACCCCGAAAGCTACGAGCAGTACTTC.

This chain uses TRBV27 with TRBJ2-1; D remains unclear. The CDR3 loop spans 13 amino acids. Trimming removed 2 bases from V and 3 bases from J, with 5 bases in between. Germline CDR1 and CDR2: MNHEY and SMNVEV (reference sequence). CDR3 DNA sequence: TGTGCCAGCAGTTTAAGCCGCTACAATGAGCAGTTCTTC. This encodes CASSLSRYNEQFF.

This clone was seen only a few times. The rearrangement joins TRBV2 to TRBJ2-7; D is possibly TRBD1 or TRBD2 (5 bases each). Per the germline V gene, CDR1 is SNHLY and CDR2 is FYNNEI. The CDR3 consists of 11 residues. V lost 7 bases and J lost 6, with 10 bases in between. The CDR3 DNA is TGTGCCAGCACTGAGGGGCCCGAGCAGTACTTC. This translates into CASTEGPEQYF.

The rearrangement links TRBV28 to TRBJ1-4; the match to TRBD1 covers 7 bases. Germline V gene lookup returns CDR1 MDHEN and CDR2 SYDVKM. The CDR3 contains 15 residues. The V and J ends lost 5 bases and 5 bases, in that order; junction bases with no gene match: 8. The CDR3 DNA follows: TGTGCCAGCAGTCTCCACGGGACAGTAAATGAAAAACTGTTTTTT. Protein sequence: CASSLHGTVNEKLFF.

The CDR3 region has the DNA TGCGCCAGCAGCCCAAACGCGGGGGGCAATCAGCCCCAGCATTTT. Translating it yields CASSPNAGGNQPQHF. The chain employs TRBV5-1 and TRBJ1-5; D may be TRBD1 (5 bases). The ends were cut back, 4 bases at V and 2 bases at J, with 13 bases in the middle. The CDR3 loop spans 15 amino acids. CDR1 is SGHRS, CDR2 YFSETQ, per germline.

In its sample, this clone was seen a few times. The chain joins TRBV2 to TRBJ2-5; 11 positions match TRBD1. V lost 3 bases and J lost 10; bases outside the gene matches: 19. CDR1 and CDR2 from the germline V gene are SNHLY and FYNNEI. This CDR3 spans 18 amino acids. The CDR3 DNA follows: TGTGCCAGCAGTGACGACCGGGACAGGGGGATTGTGTTGGGACTCCAGTACTTC. Amino acids: CASSDDRDRGIVLGLQYF.

V and J are TRBV4-3 and TRBJ1-1; possibly TRBD1 for D (6 bases). This CDR3 has 13 residues. V lost 5 bases, J lost 1 base, and 8 bases lay in between. Looked up from germline, CDR1 is LGHNA and CDR2 is YSLEER. DNA for the CDR3: TGCGCCAGCAGCTTACAGGGGAACACTGAAGCTTTCTTT. Protein: CASSLQGNTEAFF.

This chain connects TRBV5-1 to TRBJ2-1, with 9 bases aligning to TRBD2. The germline CDR1 and CDR2 sequences are SGHRS and YFSETQ. This CDR3 has 15 residues. The ends lost 4 bases at V and 6 bases at J; junction bases unmatched: 8. Here the CDR3 DNA reads TGCGCCAGCAGCCCCACTAGCGGGTTTGGCAATGAGCAGTTCTTC. Residues: CASSPTSGFGNEQFF.

The J gene is TRBJ2-3, the V gene TRBV7-3, with 9 positions matching TRBD1. V lost 5 bases and J lost 2; bases outside the gene matches: 5. Looked up from germline, CDR1 is SGHTA and CDR2 is FQGTGA. This CDR3 contains 15 residues. The CDR3 loop reads CASSPQGANTDTQYF. CDR3 in DNA: TGTGCCAGCAGCCCACAGGGGGCCAACACAGATACGCAGTATTTT.

The chain combines TRBV9 with TRBJ1-1, with unresolved D. Germline lookup yields CDR1 SGDLS and CDR2 YYNGEE. V was pared by 4 bases and J by 0 bases, with 7 bases between. The length of the CDR3 is 13 residues. CDR3 nucleotides: TGTGCCAGCAGCCCCCTTGTGAACACTGAAGCTTTCTTT. Protein: CASSPLVNTEAFF.

This chain links TRBV7-2 with TRBJ2-7, with D unresolved. V lost 2 bases to trimming and J lost 2 bases, with 10 bases between them. This CDR3 contains 14 residues. The germline CDR1 and CDR2 sequences are SGHTA and FQGNSA. In DNA, the CDR3 is TGTGCCAGCAGCTTAAGGCGGAGACCCTACGAGCAGTACTTC. Its protein product is CASSLRRRPYEQYF.

The rearrangement links TRBV18 to TRBJ2-7; TRBD1 aligns across 9 bases. V was clipped by 0 bases and J by 10 bases; unmatched bases: 10. The V gene's germline CDR1 is KGHSH and CDR2 LQKENI. This CDR3 spans 15 amino acids. In DNA form, the CDR3 reads TGTGCCAGCTCACCACCAACGAGGGACAGGGCAGAACAGTACTTC. It specifies CASSPPTRDRAEQYF.

This clone came up a few times. The rearrangement uses TRBV6-5 and TRBJ2-7; 9 bases line up with TRBD1. V lost 5 bases, J lost 5 bases, and 10 bases stayed unmatched. Germline V gene sequence: CDR1 MNHEY, CDR2 SVGAGI. The CDR3 runs to 15 residues. CDR3 bases: TGTGCCAGCAGTACGCGAGGTGGGACAGGGAACGAGCAGTACTTC. It yields the protein CASSTRGGTGNEQYF.

The chain has TRBV9 and TRBJ2-4; possibly TRBD2 for D (5 bases). The CDR3 is 17 amino acids. CDR1 and CDR2 (germline): SGDLS, YYNGEE. Trimming cost V 3 bases and J 6 bases, with 22 bases left between them. CDR3 nucleotide sequence: TGTGCCAGCAGCGAAGAGGGTAGGTTTTACCCTCGAAACATTCAGTACTTC. Encoded protein: CASSEEGRFYPRNIQYF.

This clone appeared a few times. This chain uses TRBV13 with TRBJ2-5, with TRBD2 identical over 10 bases. Trimming cost V 4 bases and J 5 bases; bases outside gene matches: 10. In germline, CDR1 is PRHDT, CDR2 FYEKMQ (reference sequence). The CDR3 has 16 amino acids. CDR3 in amino acids: CASSSRLAGAVETQYF. CDR3 nucleotides: TGTGCCAGCAGCTCCCGCCTAGCGGGGGCGGTTGAGACCCAGTACTTC.

The chain combines TRBV27 with TRBJ2-7; TRBD2 agrees at 8 bases. The CDR3 is 18 amino acids. In germline, CDR1 is MNHEY, CDR2 SMNVEV (reference sequence). V shed 6 bases and J 3 bases; nucleotides not matched to a gene: 19. The CDR3 coding sequence is TGTGCCAGCAGCCGACAGACTAGCGTGACGGGGTCGAACTACGAGCAGTACTTC. It encodes CASSRQTSVTGSNYEQYF.

The chain carries TRBV29-1 and TRBJ2-1; TRBD2 matches at 16 bases. Germline V gene data show CDR1 as SQVTM and CDR2 as ANQGSEA. Unmatched junction bases numbered 4, after V lost 5 bases and J lost 0 bases. This CDR3 has 17 residues. The DNA for the CDR3 is TGCAGCGTTCAGGGACTAGCGGGAGGGGGCTCCTACAATGAGCAGTTCTTC. Translated: CSVQGLAGGGSYNEQFF.

This clone was counted ten times or more. V and J are TRBV2 and TRBJ2-3, with 15 bases matching TRBD2. V lost 6 bases to trimming and J lost 4 bases; unmatched junction nucleotides: 8. This CDR3 region has 17 residues. Looked up from germline, CDR1 is SNHLY and CDR2 is FYNNEI. CDR3 protein: CASSSRTSGRGADTQYF. The CDR3 nucleotides are TGTGCCAGCAGCAGCAGGACTAGCGGGAGGGGTGCAGATACGCAGTATTTT.

CDR3 sequence reads: CASSSTQGTGNTIYF. DNA of the CDR3: TGTGCCAGCAGTTCCACACAGGGGACTGGAAACACCATATATTTT. The genes are TRBV27 and TRBJ1-3, with 7 positions matching TRBD1. The germline gives CDR1 MNHEY, CDR2 SMNVEV (reference sequence). Unmatched junction bases numbered 5, after V lost 4 bases and J lost 2 bases. This CDR3 is built from 15 residues.

V and J are TRBV10-3 and TRBJ2-2, with a weak D call TRBD2 (5 bases). V dropped 10 bases and J dropped 6 bases, with 18 bases sitting between them. This CDR3 spans 14 amino acids. Germline V gene data show CDR1 as ENHRY and CDR2 as SYGVKD. The CDR3, as DNA: TGTGCCACGATTAATGGGTTTAGCGCCGGGGAGCTGTTTTTT. Translating it yields CATINGFSAGELFF.